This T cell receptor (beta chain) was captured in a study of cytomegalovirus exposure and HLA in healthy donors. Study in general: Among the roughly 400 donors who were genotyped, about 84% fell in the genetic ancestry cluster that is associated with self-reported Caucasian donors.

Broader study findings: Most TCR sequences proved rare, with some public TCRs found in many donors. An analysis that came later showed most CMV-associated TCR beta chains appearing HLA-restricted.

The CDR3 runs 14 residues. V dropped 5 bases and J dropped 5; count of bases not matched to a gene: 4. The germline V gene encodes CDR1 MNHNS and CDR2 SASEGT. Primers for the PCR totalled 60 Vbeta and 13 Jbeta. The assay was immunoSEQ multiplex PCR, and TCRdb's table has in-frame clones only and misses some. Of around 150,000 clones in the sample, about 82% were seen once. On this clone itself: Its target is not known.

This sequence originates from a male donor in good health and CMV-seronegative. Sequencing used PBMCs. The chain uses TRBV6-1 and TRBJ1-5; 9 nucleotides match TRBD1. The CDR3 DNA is TGTGCCAGCAGTTGGGGACAGGGAGATCAGCCCCAGCATTTT. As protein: CASSWGQGDQPQHF.